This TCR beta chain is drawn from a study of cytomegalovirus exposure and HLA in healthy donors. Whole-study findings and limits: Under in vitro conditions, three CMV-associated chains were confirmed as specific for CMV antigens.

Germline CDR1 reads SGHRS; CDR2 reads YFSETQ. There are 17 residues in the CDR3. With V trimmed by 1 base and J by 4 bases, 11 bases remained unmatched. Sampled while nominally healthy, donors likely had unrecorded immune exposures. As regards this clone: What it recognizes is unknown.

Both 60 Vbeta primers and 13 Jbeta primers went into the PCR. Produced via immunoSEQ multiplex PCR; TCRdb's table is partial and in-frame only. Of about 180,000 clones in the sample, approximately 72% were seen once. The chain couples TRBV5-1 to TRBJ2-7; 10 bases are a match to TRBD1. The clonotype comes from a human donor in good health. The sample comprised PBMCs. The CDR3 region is CASSLTTPGQGLYEQYF. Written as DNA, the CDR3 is TGCGCCAGCAGCTTGACGACTCCGGGACAGGGGTTATACGAGCAGTACTTC.